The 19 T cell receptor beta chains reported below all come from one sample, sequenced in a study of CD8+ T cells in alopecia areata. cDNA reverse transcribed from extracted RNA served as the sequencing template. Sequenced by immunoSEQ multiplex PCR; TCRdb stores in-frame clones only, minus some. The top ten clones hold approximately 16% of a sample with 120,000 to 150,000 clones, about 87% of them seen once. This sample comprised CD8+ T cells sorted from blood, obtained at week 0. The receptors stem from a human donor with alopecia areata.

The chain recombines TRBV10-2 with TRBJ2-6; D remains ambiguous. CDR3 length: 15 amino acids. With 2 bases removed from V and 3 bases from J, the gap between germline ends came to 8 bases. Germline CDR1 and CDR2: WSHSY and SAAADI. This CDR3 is CASSEEGVGANVLTF. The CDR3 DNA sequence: TGCGCCAGCAGTGAGGAAGGAGTTGGGGCCAACGTCCTGACTTTC.

CDR3 DNA: TGCGCCAGCAGCCAACAGCAAGGGGGGACCTTAAACACCGGGGAGCTGTTTTTT. Residues: CASSQQQGGTLNTGELFF. The chain uses TRBV4-1 and TRBJ2-2; D is tentatively TRBD1 or TRBD2 (6 bases each). Germline V lookup: CDR1 MGHRA, CDR2 YSYEKL. Trimming stripped 2 bases from V and 2 bases from J, with 18 bases between. The length of the CDR3 is 18 residues.

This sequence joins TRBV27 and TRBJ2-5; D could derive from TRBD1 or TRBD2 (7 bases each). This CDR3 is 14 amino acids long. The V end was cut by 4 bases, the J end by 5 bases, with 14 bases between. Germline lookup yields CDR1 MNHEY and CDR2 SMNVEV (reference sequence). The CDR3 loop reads CASSWGGGSETQYF. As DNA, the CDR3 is TGTGCCAGCAGTTGGGGAGGGGGCAGCGAGACCCAGTACTTC.

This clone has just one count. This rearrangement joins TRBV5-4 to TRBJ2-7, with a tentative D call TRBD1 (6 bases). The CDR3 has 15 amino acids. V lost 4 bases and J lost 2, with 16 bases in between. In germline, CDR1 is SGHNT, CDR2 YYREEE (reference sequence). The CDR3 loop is CASSIGQGFTYEQYF. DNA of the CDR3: TGTGCCAGCAGCATAGGCCAGGGGTTCACCTACGAGCAGTACTTC.

The CDR3 is CASSPDRVFHEQYF. CDR3 coding DNA: TGTGCCAGCAGTCCCGACAGGGTTTTCCACGAGCAGTACTTC. The rearrangement uses TRBV6-5 and TRBJ2-7, with 7 bases lining up with TRBD1. This CDR3 has 14 amino acids. Germline CDR1 and CDR2: MNHEY and SVGAGI. Losses at the gene ends were 5 bases for V and 5 bases for J; bases not matched to a gene: 9.

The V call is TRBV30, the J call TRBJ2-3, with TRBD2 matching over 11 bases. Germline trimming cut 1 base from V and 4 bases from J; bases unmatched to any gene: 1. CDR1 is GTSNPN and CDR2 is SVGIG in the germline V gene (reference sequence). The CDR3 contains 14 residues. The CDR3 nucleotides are TGTGCCTGGAGTGCACTAGCGGGAGCAGATACGCAGTATTTT. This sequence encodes CAWSALAGADTQYF.

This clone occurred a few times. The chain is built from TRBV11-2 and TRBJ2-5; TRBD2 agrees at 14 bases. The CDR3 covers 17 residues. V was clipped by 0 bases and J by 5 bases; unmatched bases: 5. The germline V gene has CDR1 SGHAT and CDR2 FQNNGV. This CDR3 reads CASSLDQWTSGRETQYF. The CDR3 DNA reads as TGTGCCAGCAGCTTAGATCAGTGGACTAGCGGGAGGGAGACCCAGTACTTC.

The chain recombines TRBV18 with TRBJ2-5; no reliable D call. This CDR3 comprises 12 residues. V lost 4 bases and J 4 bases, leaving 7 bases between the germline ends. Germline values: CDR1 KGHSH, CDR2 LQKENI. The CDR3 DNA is TGTGCCAGCTCACTATATGGAGAGACCCAGTACTTC. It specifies CASSLYGETQYF.

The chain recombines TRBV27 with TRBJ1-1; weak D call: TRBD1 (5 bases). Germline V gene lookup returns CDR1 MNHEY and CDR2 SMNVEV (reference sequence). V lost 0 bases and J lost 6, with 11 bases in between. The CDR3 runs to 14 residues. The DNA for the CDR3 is TGTGCCAGCAGTTTATCGATACGGGGCGCTGAAGCTTTCTTT. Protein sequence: CASSLSIRGAEAFF.

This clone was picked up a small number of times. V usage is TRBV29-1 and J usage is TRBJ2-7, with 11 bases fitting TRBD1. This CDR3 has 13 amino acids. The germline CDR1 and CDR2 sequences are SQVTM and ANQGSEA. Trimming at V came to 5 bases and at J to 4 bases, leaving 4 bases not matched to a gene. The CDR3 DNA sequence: TGCAGCGTTAGCGGGACAGGGGGTTACGAGCAGTACTTC. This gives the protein CSVSGTGGYEQYF.

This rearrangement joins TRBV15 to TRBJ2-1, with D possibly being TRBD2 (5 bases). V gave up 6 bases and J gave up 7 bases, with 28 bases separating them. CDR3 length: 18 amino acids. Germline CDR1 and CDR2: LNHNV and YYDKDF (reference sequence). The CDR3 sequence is CATSPRERPIQSGNEQFF. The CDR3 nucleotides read TGTGCCACCAGTCCGAGGGAAAGACCAATACAGTCGGGGAATGAGCAGTTCTTC.

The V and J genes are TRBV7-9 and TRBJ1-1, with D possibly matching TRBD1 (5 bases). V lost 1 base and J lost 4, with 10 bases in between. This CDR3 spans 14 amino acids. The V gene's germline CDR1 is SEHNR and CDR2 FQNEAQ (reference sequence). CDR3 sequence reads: CASSLVGGSTEAFF. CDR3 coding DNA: TGTGCCAGCAGCTTAGTCGGGGGTAGCACTGAAGCTTTCTTT.

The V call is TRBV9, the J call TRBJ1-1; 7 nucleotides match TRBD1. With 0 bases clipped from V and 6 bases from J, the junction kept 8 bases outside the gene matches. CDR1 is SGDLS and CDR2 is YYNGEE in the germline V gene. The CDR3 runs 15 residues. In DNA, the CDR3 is TGTGCCAGCAGCGTAGCAGGGGGACCCGGGGCTGAAGCTTTCTTT. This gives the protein CASSVAGGPGAEAFF. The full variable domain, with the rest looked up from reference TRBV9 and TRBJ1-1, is DSGVTQTPKHLITATGQRVTLRCSPRSGDLSVYWYQQSLDQGLQFLIQYYNGEERAKGNILERFSAQQFPDLHSELNLSSLELGDSALYFCASSVAGGPGAEAFFGQGTRLTVV.

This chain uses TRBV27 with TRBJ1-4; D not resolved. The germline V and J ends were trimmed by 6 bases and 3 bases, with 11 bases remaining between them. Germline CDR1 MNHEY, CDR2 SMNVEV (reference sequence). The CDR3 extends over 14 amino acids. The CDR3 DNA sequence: TGTGCCAGCAGACCGGACGCGGCTAATGAAAAACTGTTTTTT. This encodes CASRPDAANEKLFF.

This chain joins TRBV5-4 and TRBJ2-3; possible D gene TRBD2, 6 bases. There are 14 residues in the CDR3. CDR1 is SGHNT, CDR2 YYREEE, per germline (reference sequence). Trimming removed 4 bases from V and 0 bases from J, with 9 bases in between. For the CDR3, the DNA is TGTGCCAGCAGCCCGAGCGGGAGCACAGATACGCAGTATTTT. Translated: CASSPSGSTDTQYF.

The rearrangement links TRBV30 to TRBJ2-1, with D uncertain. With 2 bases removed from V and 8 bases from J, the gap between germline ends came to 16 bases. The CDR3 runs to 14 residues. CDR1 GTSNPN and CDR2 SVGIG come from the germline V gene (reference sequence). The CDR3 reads CAWSKVYGYDEQFF. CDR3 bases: TGTGCCTGGAGTAAGGTCTATGGGTACGATGAGCAGTTCTTC.

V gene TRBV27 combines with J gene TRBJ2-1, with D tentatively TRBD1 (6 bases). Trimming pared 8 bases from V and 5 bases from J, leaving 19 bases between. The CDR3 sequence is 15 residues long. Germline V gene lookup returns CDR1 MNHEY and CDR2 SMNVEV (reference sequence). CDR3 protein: CASHGQPNGNNEQFF. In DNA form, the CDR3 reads TGTGCCAGCCACGGACAGCCCAACGGCAACAATGAGCAGTTCTTC.

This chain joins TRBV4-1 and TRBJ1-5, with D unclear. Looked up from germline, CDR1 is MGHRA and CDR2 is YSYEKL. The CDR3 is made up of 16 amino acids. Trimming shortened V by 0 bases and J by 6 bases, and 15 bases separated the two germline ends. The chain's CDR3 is CASSQDSWAAGQPQHF. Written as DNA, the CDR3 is TGCGCCAGCAGCCAAGATTCGTGGGCAGCGGGTCAGCCCCAGCATTTT.

CDR3 loop: CASNLGVVTSGELFF. DNA for the CDR3: TGTGCCAGCAATTTGGGCGTTGTCACGAGTGGGGAGCTGTTTTTT. The J gene is TRBJ2-2, the V gene TRBV11-2; D remains ambiguous. The V end lost 7 bases, the J end lost 8 bases, and 20 bases lay between the germline ends. Germline V gene lookup returns CDR1 SGHAT and CDR2 FQNNGV. The CDR3 extends over 15 amino acids.